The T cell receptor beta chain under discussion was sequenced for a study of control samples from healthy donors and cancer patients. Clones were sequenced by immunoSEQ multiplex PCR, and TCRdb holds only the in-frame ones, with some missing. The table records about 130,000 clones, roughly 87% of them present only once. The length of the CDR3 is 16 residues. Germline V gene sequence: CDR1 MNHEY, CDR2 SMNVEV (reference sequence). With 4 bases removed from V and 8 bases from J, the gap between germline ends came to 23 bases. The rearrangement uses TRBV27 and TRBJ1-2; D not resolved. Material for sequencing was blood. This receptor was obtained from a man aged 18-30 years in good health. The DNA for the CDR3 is TGTGCCAGCAGTTGGTCGGCCTCCCCGACCCTGGGCGGCTACACCTTC. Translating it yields CASSWSASPTLGGYTF.